This TCR beta chain was recovered during a study of CD8+CD57+ T cells in acquired aplastic anemia. Study at large: CD4+ and CD8+ cells, once sorted, gave DNA averaging about 3 ug. General study findings and limits: Patient and control CD8+ Simpson's diversity was not significantly different.

This clonotype was detected ten times or more. Its matching antigen is unknown. V gave up 6 bases and J gave up 0 bases, with 10 bases separating them. Germline-derived CDR1 and CDR2 are MNHNS and SASEGT. CDR3 length equals 14 residues. Genomic DNA constituted the template upon which TCR beta VDJ and CDR3 profiling was performed. TCRdb reprocessed the reads with MiXCR, giving one entry per CDR3 protein. Among roughly 170,000 distinct CDR3 sequences, about 50% were seen once, and the ten largest hold under 15%. For sequencing, patients were chosen who had shown expansion of CD8+CD57+ cells by flow cytometry. Patients were therapy-naive when their blood was sampled.

Material: sorted CD4+, CD8+, or CD8+CD57+ T cells (not recorded which) from PBMCs. This rearrangement joins TRBV6-1 to TRBJ2-3; TRBD1 or TRBD2 may be the D gene (5 bases each). The receptor's source is a human donor with aplastic anemia. The CDR3 DNA reads TGTGCCAGCAGCCGGGACCACAGCACAGATACGCAGTATTTT. Protein: CASSRDHSTDTQYF.